This T cell receptor beta chain was found in a study of cytomegalovirus exposure and HLA in healthy donors. CDR1 MNHEY and CDR2 SVGAGI come from the germline V gene. This CDR3 has 15 residues. Primers for the PCR totalled 60 Vbeta and 13 Jbeta. Measured with immunoSEQ multiplex PCR; TCRdb has only the in-frame clones, and not every one. Among around 120,000 clones listed, more than 70% were seen once. The sequenced sample was PBMCs. This receptor was taken from a man aged 45 to 65 in good health and CMV-seropositive. V is TRBV6-5 and J is TRBJ2-5; 8 bases agree with TRBD2. The DNA end is more similar to TRBJ2-7, so the J call may be wrong. The CDR3 reads CASSLGREGQYEQYF. CDR3 DNA: TGTGCCAGCAGTTTGGGACGGGAGGGCCAATACGAGCAGTACTTC.